These 28 T cell receptor beta chains came from one sample sequenced in a study of T cells in Graves' hyperthyroidism and ophthalmopathy. TCR beta CDR3 region amplification was performed from RNA transcripts. Primed by the HTBI set, a first-round RT-PCR was run on the TCR CDR3. Via MiXCR, TCRdb re-called the multiplex PCR reads, giving one row per CDR3 protein. Counted here are fewer than 350,000 distinct CDR3 sequences, 15% to 20% occurring once; the ten biggest clones make up 15%. Sequencing used blood. The source of these receptors is a woman in her 40s with Graves' ophthalmopathy.

The V and J genes are TRBV28 and TRBJ2-7; 8 nucleotides align to TRBD2. The CDR3 has 15 amino acids. V shed 5 bases and J 4 bases; nucleotides not matched to a gene: 10. In germline, CDR1 is MDHEN, CDR2 SYDVKM. The chain's CDR3 is CASSPRGAGLYEQYF. DNA of the CDR3: TGTGCCAGCAGTCCGCGGGGGGCAGGGCTATACGAGCAGTACTTC.

In its sample, this clonotype was seen many times. The gene calls are TRBV27 and TRBJ1-1; 11 nucleotides align to TRBD1. CDR1 and CDR2 from the germline V gene are MNHEY and SMNVEV (reference sequence). V was pared by 6 bases and J by 1 base, with 7 bases of the junction left unmatched. The CDR3 loop spans 16 amino acids. CDR3 coding DNA: TGTGCCAGCAGAAGGACAGGGGGCGGGAGGAACACTGAAGCTTTCTTT. This codes for CASRRTGGGRNTEAFF.

This clonotype was counted at least ten times. The rearrangement joins TRBV7-9 to TRBJ1-1; D remains ambiguous. V was clipped by 2 bases and J by 1 base, with 5 bases between them. The germline V gene encodes CDR1 SEHNR and CDR2 FQNEAQ (reference sequence). The CDR3 sequence is 13 residues long. In DNA, the CDR3 is TGTGCCAGCAGCTTATCCGAGAACACTGAAGCTTTCTTT. Translation gives CASSLSENTEAFF.

The genes are TRBV12-3 or TRBV12-4 and TRBJ2-5; the D gene is possibly TRBD1 (5 bases). The CDR3 spans 15 residues. Trimming pared 2 bases from V and 1 base from J, leaving 11 bases between. In nucleotides, the CDR3 is TGTGCCAGCAGTTTATTGGGGCAGTTCCAAGAGACCCAGTACTTC. Its protein product is CASSLLGQFQETQYF.

In this sample, this clonotype turned up many times. The chain combines TRBV3-1 with TRBJ1-1; D remains unclear. The V end lost 4 bases, the J end lost 4 bases, and 13 bases lay between the germline ends. CDR1 and CDR2 (germline): LGHDT, YNNKEL (reference sequence). The CDR3 is made up of 14 amino acids. CDR3 DNA: TGTGCCAGCAGCCGCGGAGGGCTGGTCACTGAAGCTTTCTTT. It encodes CASSRGGLVTEAFF.

This clonotype was seen repeatedly, ten times or more. The J gene is TRBJ1-3, the V gene TRBV2; D call uncertain. V was clipped by 3 bases and J by 0 bases, with 9 bases between them. Germline CDR1 reads SNHLY; CDR2 reads FYNNEI. The CDR3 extends over 15 amino acids. CDR3 sequence reads: CASSDRTVSGNTIYF. The CDR3, as DNA: TGTGCCAGCAGTGATAGAACAGTCTCTGGAAACACCATATATTTT.

This clonotype was counted ten times or more. The V and J genes are TRBV7-8 and TRBJ2-7, with TRBD2 matching over 7 bases. Germline V gene sequence: CDR1 SGHVS, CDR2 FQNEAQ. The V segment lost 5 bases and the J segment 7 bases; nucleotides outside the gene matches: 20. The CDR3 extends over 17 amino acids. Here the CDR3 DNA reads TGTGCCAGCAGCCCAGCCCGATTGAGCGGGATTTCGTCAGAGCAGTACTTC. The encoded protein is CASSPARLSGISSEQYF.

In this sample, this clonotype turned up a few times. The V call is TRBV18, the J call TRBJ1-1; maybe TRBD1 (5 bases). V dropped 2 bases and J dropped 5 bases, with 21 bases sitting between them. CDR1 is KGHSH and CDR2 is LQKENI in the germline V gene. This CDR3 has 17 residues. CDR3 in amino acids: CASSPTWGSGEWTEAFF. In DNA, the CDR3 is TGTGCCAGCTCACCAACTTGGGGATCGGGGGAGTGGACTGAAGCTTTCTTT.

This clonotype was seen many times. This chain connects TRBV27 to TRBJ2-7; possible D gene TRBD2, 6 bases. V was shortened by 3 bases and J by 3 bases, with 12 bases between the two germline ends. The CDR3 loop spans 14 amino acids. Looked up from germline, CDR1 is MNHEY and CDR2 is SMNVEV (reference sequence). The DNA for the CDR3 is TGTGCCAGCAGTTTGGGGGGAACGCGCTACGAGCAGTACTTC. Residues: CASSLGGTRYEQYF.

This clonotype was picked up many times. The chain couples TRBV6-1 to TRBJ2-7; 9 nucleotides agree with TRBD1. The CDR3 totals 15 residues. Germline assignment: CDR1 MNHNS and CDR2 SASEGT. CDR3 amino acids: CATEQGQGSSYEQYF. The CDR3 nucleotides are TGTGCTACGGAACAGGGACAGGGAAGCTCCTACGAGCAGTACTTC.

This clonotype has at least ten counts. This chain joins TRBV28 and TRBJ1-1; 8 nucleotides align to TRBD1. CDR1 is MDHEN and CDR2 is SYDVKM in the germline V gene. The V gene end was trimmed by 5 bases and the J gene end by 4 bases; junction bases not matched to a gene: 12. The CDR3 is 16 amino acids. The CDR3 sequence is CASSPRQGLSGTEAFF. For the CDR3, the DNA is TGTGCCAGCAGTCCCAGACAGGGGTTATCGGGCACTGAAGCTTTCTTT.

This clonotype was seen repeatedly, ten times or more. The junction differs from germline at one of its ends, possibly a read error. The V call is TRBV11-2, the J call TRBJ2-7, with D tentatively TRBD2 (6 bases). The V gene's germline CDR1 is SGHAT and CDR2 FQNNGV. The CDR3 consists of 11 residues. Here the CDR3 DNA reads TGTGCCAGCAGCCTGGGACTCGAGGAGTACTTC. As protein: CASSLGLEEYF.

This clonotype appeared many times. This chain links TRBV7-9 with TRBJ1-3; D remains unclear. Germline lookup yields CDR1 SEHNR and CDR2 FQNEAQ (reference sequence). The CDR3 has 13 residues. Deletions cut 10 bases from V and 4 bases from J, with 14 bases between. CDR3 sequence reads: CATQEALGNTIYF. The DNA of the CDR3 is TGTGCCACCCAGGAGGCCCTAGGAAACACCATATATTTT.

This clonotype was counted many times. This chain links TRBV6-1 with TRBJ1-6; D remains ambiguous. Trimming cost V 2 bases and J 8 bases, with 13 bases left between them. Germline V gives CDR1 MNHNS, CDR2 SASEGT. The CDR3 consists of 15 residues. Written as DNA, the CDR3 is TGTGCCAGCAGTGAACAAGGCCCCCGAGATTCACCCCTCCACTTT. It yields the protein CASSEQGPRDSPLHF.

This clonotype was observed a handful of times. A much larger clone differs from this one at a single base, so this may be a read error. V is TRBV9 and J is TRBJ2-2; 7 positions match TRBD1. The CDR3 spans 17 residues. Losses at the gene ends were 6 bases for V and 0 bases for J; bases not matched to a gene: 11. Germline CDR1 SGDLS, CDR2 YYNGEE. CDR3 residues: CASITGQSAANTGELFF. The CDR3 DNA reads TGTGCCAGCATCACGGGACAGAGCGCTGCGAACACCGGGGAGCTGTTTTTT.

There are many counts of this clonotype. V usage is TRBV20-1 and J usage is TRBJ2-2; D ambiguous. Trimming shortened V by 2 bases and J by 6 bases, and 7 bases separated the two germline ends. Germline-derived CDR1 and CDR2 are DFQATT and SNEGSKA (reference sequence). The CDR3 is made up of 12 amino acids. CDR3 sequence: CSARPDSGELFF. As DNA, the CDR3 is TGCAGTGCTAGACCCGACTCCGGGGAGCTGTTTTTT.

This clonotype was found a few times. V is TRBV6-2 or TRBV6-3 and J is TRBJ1-1, with TRBD1 identical over 11 bases. The J segment lost 0 bases and the V segment lost 7 bases, leaving 10 bases of the junction unmatched. The CDR3 length is 17 residues. The germline gives CDR1 MNHEY, CDR2 SVGEGT. CDR3 loop: CASKRDRGGTLNTEAFF. In DNA form, the CDR3 reads TGTGCCAGCAAGAGGGACAGGGGGGGGACCTTGAACACTGAAGCTTTCTTT.

This rearrangement joins TRBV12-3 or TRBV12-4 to TRBJ1-2; D is possibly TRBD1 (6 bases). V lost 6 bases and J 6 bases, leaving 14 bases between the germline ends. The CDR3 is 13 residues long. The chain's CDR3 is CASSPGVWDGYTF. The DNA of the CDR3 is TGTGCCAGCAGCCCAGGGGTGTGGGATGGCTACACCTTC.

This chain connects TRBV6-1 to TRBJ2-7, with 11 bases matching TRBD2. The CDR3 has 16 residues. The junction had 12 bases not matched to a gene; V was cut back by 5 bases and J by 6 bases. Germline V lookup: CDR1 MNHNS, CDR2 SASEGT. The CDR3 reads CASSNNLAGGSGEQYF. CDR3 nucleotide sequence: TGTGCCAGCAGTAATAATCTAGCGGGAGGTTCCGGCGAGCAGTACTTC.

This clonotype has a count of ten or more. CDR3 sequence: CASSFLLPGQGFSYEQYF. CDR3 bases: TGTGCCAGCAGCTTTCTTCTACCGGGACAGGGATTTTCATACGAGCAGTACTTC. The V gene is TRBV14, the J gene TRBJ2-7, with TRBD1 matching over 9 bases. The CDR3 is made up of 18 amino acids. Trimming cost V 5 bases and J 4 bases; bases outside gene matches: 18. Germline V gene sequence: CDR1 SGHDN, CDR2 FVKESK.

This clonotype was counted at least ten times. J is TRBJ1-2 and V is TRBV13; D is possibly TRBD1 (5 bases). The CDR3 has 14 amino acids. The V gene's germline CDR1 is PRHDT and CDR2 FYEKMQ (reference sequence). Trimming took 1 base from V and 4 from J, leaving 10 bases between them. The CDR3 protein is CASSLVQASYGYTF. CDR3 coding DNA: TGTGCCAGCAGCTTAGTACAGGCCTCCTATGGCTACACCTTC.

The V gene is TRBV29-1, the J gene TRBJ1-1; D remains unclear. CDR1 is SQVTM and CDR2 is ANQGSEA in the germline V gene. This CDR3 has 13 residues. The germline V and J ends were trimmed by 4 bases and 4 bases, with 13 bases remaining between them. CDR3 loop: CSVGGVGSTEAFF. As DNA, the CDR3 is TGCAGCGTTGGTGGGGTGGGGAGCACTGAAGCTTTCTTT.

This clonotype occurred many times. The V call is TRBV27, the J call TRBJ2-2, with TRBD2 matching over 12 bases. V lost 7 bases to trimming and J lost 6 bases; unmatched junction nucleotides: 3. Germline CDR1 reads MNHEY; CDR2 reads SMNVEV (reference sequence). The CDR3 totals 14 residues. This CDR3 is CASKTSGSPGELFF. CDR3 nucleotide sequence: TGTGCCAGCAAGACTAGCGGGAGTCCCGGGGAGCTGTTTTTT.

This clonotype showed up many times. The V call is TRBV5-1, the J call TRBJ1-5; 7 nucleotides line up with TRBD1. The CDR3 sequence is 18 residues long. The germline gives CDR1 SGHRS, CDR2 YFSETQ. Unmatched junction bases numbered 9, after V lost 0 bases and J lost 0 bases. The CDR3 sequence: CASSLVRGTEYSNQPQHF. The CDR3 nucleotides are TGCGCCAGCAGCTTGGTCCGCGGGACAGAATATAGCAATCAGCCCCAGCATTTT.

The DNA for the CDR3 is TGTGCCACCAGCAAATCAGAGTATTTCGAGCAGTACTTC. Protein sequence: CATSKSEYFEQYF. The chain recombines TRBV15 with TRBJ2-7; D not certain. In germline, CDR1 is LNHNV, CDR2 YYDKDF (reference sequence). The CDR3 length is 13 residues. Between the trimmed V and J ends, which lost 4 bases and 6 bases, there was a span of 13 bases.

This clonotype was counted many times. The chain employs TRBV4-2 and TRBJ2-7; 8 bases line up with TRBD2. The CDR3 consists of 14 residues. Trimming cost V 4 bases and J 5 bases; bases outside gene matches: 7. Germline V gives CDR1 LGHNA, CDR2 YNFKEQ. The CDR3 reads CASSLKSGSDEQYF. The DNA of the CDR3 is TGTGCCAGCAGCCTTAAGAGCGGGAGTGACGAGCAGTACTTC.

This clonotype was recorded at least ten times. The chain uses TRBV9 and TRBJ2-2; perhaps D is TRBD1 or TRBD2 (5 bases each). CDR3 length equals 15 residues. V lost 0 bases and J 2 bases, leaving 8 bases between the germline ends. The germline CDR1 and CDR2 sequences are SGDLS and YYNGEE. CDR3 region: CASSVARGNTGELFF. The CDR3 DNA is TGTGCCAGCAGCGTAGCGAGGGGTAACACCGGGGAGCTGTTTTTT.

This clonotype showed up many times. V usage is TRBV7-3 and J usage is TRBJ2-5; the match to TRBD2 covers 7 bases. The CDR3 is 15 residues long. Germline V gives CDR1 SGHTA, CDR2 FQGTGA. The V gene end was trimmed by 5 bases and the J gene end by 5 bases; junction bases not matched to a gene: 11. The CDR3 coding sequence is TGTGCCAGCAGCATAGCGGGCACGCAAAGGGAGACCCAGTACTTC. Translating it yields CASSIAGTQRETQYF.